The 4 T cell receptor beta chains presented below share a single source sample, sequenced in a study of T cell repertoires in aging, cancer and after chemotherapy. Amplification of TCR beta used genomic DNA extracted from peripheral blood. Multiplex touch-down PCR with TRB-A/B primers amplified rearranged V-D-J TRB sequences. TCRdb processed the multiplex PCR reads anew with MiXCR; each CDR3 protein has one entry. The table includes roughly 2,500 distinct CDR3 sequences, around 30% detected once. Sequencing input: blood. The receptor set was obtained from a human donor with a solid tumor.

In this sample, this clonotype is medium-sized (0.01 to 0.1%). V and J are TRBV6-5 and TRBJ1-1, with 7 positions matching TRBD1. V shed 0 bases and J 0 bases; nucleotides not matched to a gene: 1. CDR3 length: 15 amino acids. Germline V gives CDR1 MNHEY, CDR2 SVGAGI. CDR3 region: CASSYSGQVNTEAFF. CDR3 bases: TGTGCCAGCAGTTACTCCGGACAGGTGAACACTGAAGCTTTCTTT.

V gene TRBV11-2 combines with J gene TRBJ2-3; 12 nucleotides line up with TRBD2. V lost 2 bases, J lost 5 bases, and 2 bases stayed unmatched. In germline, CDR1 is SGHAT, CDR2 FQNNGV. The CDR3 is 15 amino acids. For the CDR3, the DNA is TGTGCCAGCAGCTTACTAGCGGGGGGGCAAGATACGCAGTATTTT. Its protein product is CASSLLAGGQDTQYF.

This chain uses TRBV5-3 with TRBJ2-1, with D perhaps TRBD1 (6 bases). TRBV5-3 belongs to the ORF category, with a function that is uncertain. The CDR3 runs 14 residues. V was cut by 3 bases and J by 2 bases, with 9 bases left in between. The CDR3 coding sequence is TGTGCCAGAAGCTCCCACAGGGCCTACAATGAGCAGTTCTTC. It encodes CARSSHRAYNEQFF.

Notes on this clonotype: A much bigger clone sits one base away, suggesting this may be a read error. This rearrangement joins TRBV7-4 to TRBJ1-4; the D gene is possibly TRBD1 (5 bases). Trimming left V 8 bases short and J 10 bases short, with 20 bases between. Germline V CDR1 and CDR2: SGHVT, SQSDAQ. CDR3 size: 14 residues. The chain's CDR3 is CASWRGKIFRKLFF. CDR3 bases: TGTGCCAGCTGGAGGGGTAAGATCTTCCGAAAACTGTTTTTT.